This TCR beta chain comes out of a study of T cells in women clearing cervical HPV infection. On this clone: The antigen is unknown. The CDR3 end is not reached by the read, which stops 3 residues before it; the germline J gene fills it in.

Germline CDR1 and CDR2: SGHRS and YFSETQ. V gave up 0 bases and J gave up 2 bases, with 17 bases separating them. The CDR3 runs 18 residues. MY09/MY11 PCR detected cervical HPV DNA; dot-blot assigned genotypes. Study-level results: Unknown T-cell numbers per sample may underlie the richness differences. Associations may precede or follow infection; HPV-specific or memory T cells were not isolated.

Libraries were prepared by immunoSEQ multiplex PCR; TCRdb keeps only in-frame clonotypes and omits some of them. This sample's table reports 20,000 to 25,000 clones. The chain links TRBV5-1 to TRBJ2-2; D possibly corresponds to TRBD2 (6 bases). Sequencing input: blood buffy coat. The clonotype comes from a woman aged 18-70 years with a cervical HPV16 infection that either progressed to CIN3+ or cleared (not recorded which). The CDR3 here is CASSLGRGNEGNTGELFF. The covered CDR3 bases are TGCGCCAGCAGCTTGGGTCGGGGGAATGAGGGCAACACCGGGGAG. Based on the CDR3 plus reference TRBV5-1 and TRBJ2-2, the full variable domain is KAGVTQTPRYLIKTRGQQVTLSCSPISGHRSVSWYQQTPGQGLQFLFEYFSETQRNKGNFPGRFSGRQFSNSRSEMNVSTLELGDSALYLCASSLGRGNEGNTGELFFGEGSRLTVL.